Detailed here is one TCR beta chain. Its antigen is not identified. This may come from a read error, since a much larger clone is one base off. CDR3-region Arm-PCR and iRepertoire HTBI primers produced the TCR beta libraries. TCRdb reanalysed the multiplex PCR reads using MiXCR and keeps one entry per CDR3 protein. The sample yields fewer than 600,000 distinct CDR3 sequences, about 20% seen once. This specimen comes from a study of regulatory T cells in long-lasting Graves disease. General observations from the study: TRBV28, TRBJ1-2 and TRBJ2-5 were favored in persistent disease.

CDR3 length equals 14 residues. Germline loops: CDR1 LNHDA, CDR2 SQIVND (reference sequence). Time point in this sample: persistent/refractory GD, antithyroid drugs over 5 years with positive TRAb. The TCR library was made from RNA extracted from PBMCs. The receptor was isolated from a female donor with Graves disease. J is TRBJ2-7 and V is TRBV19; a possible D gene is TRBD2 (5 bases). Sequencing used peripheral blood mononuclear cells (PBMCs), obtained when the disease was refractory, from a patient treated with antithyroid drugs. The CDR3 DNA follows: TGTGCCAGTAGTATCGGTGGGAGTTCCTACGAGCGGTACTTC. The encoded protein is CASSIGGSSYERYF.